The sequence of this TCR beta chain was determined in a study of spatial heterogeneity in lung cancer. TCRdb ran MiXCR on the 5' RACE reads and lists one entry per CDR3 protein. This sample carries under 45,000 distinct CDR3 sequences, about 7.9% of them seen once, and the ten largest clones take around 9.4%. This clonotype was picked up many times. The time point denotes: blood at routine non-recurrence follow-up after resection. This TCR was sampled from a male donor with early-stage non-small cell lung cancer. The sample was PBMCs, taken at follow-up.

The CDR3 loop reads CASSFTGTETGELFF. Here the CDR3 DNA reads TGCGCCAGCAGCTTCACAGGAACAGAAACCGGGGAGCTGTTTTTT. The chain links TRBV5-1 to TRBJ2-2, with a tentative D call TRBD1 (5 bases). The CDR3 is 15 residues long. V was pared by 2 bases and J by 5 bases, with 13 bases between. Germline assignment: CDR1 SGHRS and CDR2 YFSETQ.